This entry is about one T cell receptor beta chain. Its antigen is not identified. This record belongs to a study of shared clonotypes between healthy human individuals. Study-wide results and caveats: Relative to their counterparts shared across all four donors, non-shared clonotypes exhibited diminished generation probabilities.

The CDR3 extends over 14 amino acids. Germline values: CDR1 SGHAT, CDR2 FQNNGV. V was cut by 8 bases and J by 2 bases, with 15 bases left in between. Generated by immunoSEQ multiplex PCR, the TCRdb table keeps only in-frame clones and is missing some. The sample has about 2 million clones, 95% seen once. Sequencing input: naive CD4+ T cells sorted from blood. The subset was: CD45RA+ positively selected. The chain couples TRBV11-2 to TRBJ1-1, with unresolved D. The TCR sequence derives from a man aged 18 to 35 in good health. The CDR3 DNA reads TGTGCCAGCCCCGGCTACCTAAGAAACACTGAAGCTTTCTTT. It is translated as CASPGYLRNTEAFF.